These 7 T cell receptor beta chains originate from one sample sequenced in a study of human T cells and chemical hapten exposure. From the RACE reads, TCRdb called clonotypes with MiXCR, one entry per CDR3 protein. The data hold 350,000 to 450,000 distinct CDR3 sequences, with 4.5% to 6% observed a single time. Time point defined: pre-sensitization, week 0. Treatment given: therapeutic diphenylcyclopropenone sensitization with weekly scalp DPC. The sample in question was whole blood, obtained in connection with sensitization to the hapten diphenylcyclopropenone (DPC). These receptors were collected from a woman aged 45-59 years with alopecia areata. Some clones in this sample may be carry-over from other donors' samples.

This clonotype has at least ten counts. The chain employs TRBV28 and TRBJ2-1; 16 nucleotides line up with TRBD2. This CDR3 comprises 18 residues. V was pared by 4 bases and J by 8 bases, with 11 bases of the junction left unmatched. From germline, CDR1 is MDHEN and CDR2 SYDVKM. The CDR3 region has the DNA TGTGCCAGCAGTTCCTCGGGACTAGCGGGAGGGCTTTTGGATGAGCAGTTCTTC. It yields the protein CASSSSGLAGGLLDEQFF. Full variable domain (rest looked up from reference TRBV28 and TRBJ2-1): DVKVTQSSRYLVKRTGEKVFLECVQDMDHENMFWYRQDPGLGLRLIYFSYDVKMKEKGDIPEGYSVSREKKERFSLILESASTNQTSMYLCASSSSGLAGGLLDEQFFGPGTRLTVL.

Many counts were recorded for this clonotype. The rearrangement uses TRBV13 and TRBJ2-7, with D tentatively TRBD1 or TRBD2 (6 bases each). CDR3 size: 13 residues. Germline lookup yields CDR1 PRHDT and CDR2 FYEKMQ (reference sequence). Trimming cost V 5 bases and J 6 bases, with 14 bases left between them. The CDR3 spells CASSPNRGREQYF. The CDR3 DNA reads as TGTGCCAGCAGCCCTAACCGGGGGCGCGAGCAGTACTTC. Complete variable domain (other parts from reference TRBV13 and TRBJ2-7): AAGVIQSPRHLIKEKRETATLKCYPIPRHDTVYWYQQGPGQDPQFLISFYEKMQSDKGSIPDRFSAQQFSDYHSELNMSSLELGDSALYFCASSPNRGREQYFGPGTRLTVT.

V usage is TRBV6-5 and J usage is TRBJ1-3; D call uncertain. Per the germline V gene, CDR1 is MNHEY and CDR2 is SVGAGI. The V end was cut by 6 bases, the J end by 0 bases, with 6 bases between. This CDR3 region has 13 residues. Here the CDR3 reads CASRPPSGNTIYF. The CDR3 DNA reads TGTGCCAGCAGACCCCCCTCTGGAAACACCATATATTTT.

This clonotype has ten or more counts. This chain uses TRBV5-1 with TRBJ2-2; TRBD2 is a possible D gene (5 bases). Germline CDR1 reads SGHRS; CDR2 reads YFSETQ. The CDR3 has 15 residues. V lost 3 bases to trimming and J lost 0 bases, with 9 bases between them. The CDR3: CASSSQDSNTGELFF. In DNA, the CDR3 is TGCGCCAGCAGCTCCCAGGACTCGAACACCGGGGAGCTGTTTTTT. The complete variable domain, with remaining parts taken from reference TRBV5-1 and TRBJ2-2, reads KAGVTQTPRYLIKTRGQQVTLSCSPISGHRSVSWYQQTPGQGLQFLFEYFSETQRNKGNFPGRFSGRQFSNSRSEMNVSTLELGDSALYLCASSSQDSNTGELFFGEGSRLTVL.

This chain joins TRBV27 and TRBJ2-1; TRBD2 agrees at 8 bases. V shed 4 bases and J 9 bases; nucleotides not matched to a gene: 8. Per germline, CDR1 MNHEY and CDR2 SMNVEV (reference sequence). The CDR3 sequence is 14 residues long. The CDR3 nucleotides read TGTGCCAGCAGTTGGGGAACTAGCGGCCGTGAGCAGTTCTTC. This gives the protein CASSWGTSGREQFF.

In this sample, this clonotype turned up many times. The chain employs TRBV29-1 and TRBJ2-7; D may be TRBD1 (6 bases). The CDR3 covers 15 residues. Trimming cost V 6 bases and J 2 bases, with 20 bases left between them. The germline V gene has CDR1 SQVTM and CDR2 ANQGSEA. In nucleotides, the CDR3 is TGCAGCGTGACTTGGCGAGGGGGTGGGGCCTACGAGCAGTACTTC. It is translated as CSVTWRGGGAYEQYF.

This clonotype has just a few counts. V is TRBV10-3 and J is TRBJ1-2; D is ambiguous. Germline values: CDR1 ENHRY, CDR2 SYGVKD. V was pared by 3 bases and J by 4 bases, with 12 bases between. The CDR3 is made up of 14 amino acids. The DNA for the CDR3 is TGTGCCATCAGTGAAGGATCAGGCCTCTATGGCTACACCTTC. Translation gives CAISEGSGLYGYTF.